This T cell receptor beta chain was retrieved from a study of T cell responses to AZD1222 COVID-19 vaccine. Whole-study findings and limits: Repertoires were obtained only post-peak T cell response. At baseline, seropositivity was found in only a handful of AZD1222 recipients. The sample set comprised mostly white British donors with more females, and clonal diversity was possibly underestimated.

This table comes from immunoSEQ multiplex PCR, and its TCRdb copy is limited to in-frame clones, with some not included. The sample contains about 98,000 clones, 80% to 90% of which appear only once. CDR1 and CDR2 from the germline V gene are MNHNS and SASEGT. The CDR3 is 13 residues long. V was trimmed by 2 bases and J by 14 bases, leaving 13 bases between them. Note on this clone: The antigen is not known.

The chain recombines TRBV6-1 with TRBJ1-6; D not resolved. This material consisted of peripheral blood, taken on day 0 of MenACWY control vaccination. The receptor comes from an adult in good health. CDR3 coding DNA: TGTGCCAGCAGTGAATCGGCCAGGTTGGCCCTCCACTTT. Protein sequence: CASSESARLALHF.